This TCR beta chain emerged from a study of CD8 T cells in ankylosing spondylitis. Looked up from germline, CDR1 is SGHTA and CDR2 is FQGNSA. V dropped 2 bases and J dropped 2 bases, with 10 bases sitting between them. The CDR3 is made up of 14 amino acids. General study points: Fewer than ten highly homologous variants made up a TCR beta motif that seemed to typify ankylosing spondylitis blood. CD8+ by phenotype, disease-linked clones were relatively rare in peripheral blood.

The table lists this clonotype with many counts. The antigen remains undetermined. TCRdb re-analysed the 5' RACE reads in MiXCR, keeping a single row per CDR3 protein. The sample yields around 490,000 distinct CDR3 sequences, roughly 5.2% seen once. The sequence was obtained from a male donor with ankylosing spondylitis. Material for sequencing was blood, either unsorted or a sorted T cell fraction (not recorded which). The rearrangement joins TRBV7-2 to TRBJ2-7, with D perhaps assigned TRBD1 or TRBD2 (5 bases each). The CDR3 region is CASSLYGATYEQYF. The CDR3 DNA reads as TGTGCCAGCAGCTTATACGGGGCTACCTACGAGCAGTACTTC.